These 15 T cell receptor beta chains came from one sample sequenced in a study of blood T cell repertoires in COVID-19. Assay: immunoSEQ multiplex PCR; the TCRdb copy retains only in-frame clones and omits some. The table has about 290,000 clones, approximately 86% seen once; the top ten hold around 4.2%. The sequencing sample was made of peripheral blood. The origin of the receptors is a woman aged 50 to 60 with active or convalescent COVID-19.

There are a few counts of this clone. J is TRBJ1-2 and V is TRBV5-1; 8 bases are a match to TRBD1. This CDR3 contains 13 residues. Trimming cost V 4 bases and J 8 bases; bases outside gene matches: 7. Germline lookup yields CDR1 SGHRS and CDR2 YFSETQ. The CDR3 loop reads CASSAPTGDGYTF. The CDR3 DNA sequence: TGCGCCAGCAGCGCCCCGACAGGGGACGGCTACACCTTC.

Comment on this clone: This same CDR3 is encoded by further DNA sequences in the sample. The chain has TRBV18 and TRBJ1-1; a possible D gene is TRBD1 (5 bases). The CDR3 loop spans 14 amino acids. Germline values: CDR1 KGHSH, CDR2 LQKENI. Between the trimmed V and J ends, which lost 3 bases and 0 bases, there was a span of 8 bases. DNA for the CDR3: TGTGCCAGCTCACCGGCAGGGCTGAACACTGAAGCTTTCTTT. Its protein is CASSPAGLNTEAFF. Using reference TRBV18 and TRBJ1-1 for the parts outside the CDR3, the full variable domain is NAGVMQNPRHLVRRRGQEARLRCSPMKGHSHVYWYRQLPEEGLKFMVYLQKENIIDESGMPKERFSAEFPKEGPSILRIQQVVRGDSAAYFCASSPAGLNTEAFFGQGTRLTVV.

The chain employs TRBV29-1 and TRBJ2-7; TRBD2 is a possible D gene (6 bases). The CDR3 is 13 residues long. Germline values: CDR1 SQVTM, CDR2 ANQGSEA. Trimming stripped 4 bases from V and 2 bases from J, with 12 bases between. The DNA for the CDR3 is TGCAGCGTTGGCGGGGCCCCCACCTACGAGCAGTACTTC. Translation gives CSVGGAPTYEQYF.

This clone was counted a single time. Additional DNA sequences in this sample encode the identical CDR3. This chain uses TRBV7-2 with TRBJ2-1; 8 nucleotides agree with TRBD2. The CDR3 loop spans 18 amino acids. Per germline, CDR1 SGHTA and CDR2 FQGNSA. Trimming removed 1 base from V and 3 bases from J; junction bases left unmatched: 11. The CDR3 reads CASSLEGTSGRFYNEQFF. The CDR3 bases are TGTGCCAGCAGCTTAGAAGGGACTAGTGGGAGGTTCTACAATGAGCAGTTCTTC.

This chain joins TRBV19 and TRBJ1-6, with D unclear. The germline V and J ends were trimmed by 7 bases and 5 bases, with 15 bases remaining between them. There are 15 residues in the CDR3. CDR1 and CDR2 from the germline V gene are LNHDA and SQIVND (reference sequence). The CDR3 protein is CASTFGRLHNSPLHF. The CDR3, as DNA: TGTGCCAGTACCTTCGGTAGATTACATAATTCACCCCTCCACTTT.

This clone has a single count. The chain recombines TRBV15 with TRBJ2-7; 8 bases align to TRBD1. J gave up 5 bases and V 3 bases, and 9 bases lay outside the gene matches. Looked up from germline, CDR1 is LNHNV and CDR2 is YYDKDF (reference sequence). This CDR3 comprises 15 residues. The CDR3 DNA is TGTGCCACCAGCAGTTCCCGGACAGGGATTAACGAGCAGTACTTC. Amino acid sequence: CATSSSRTGINEQYF.

In this sample, this clone turned up once. V gene TRBV10-2 combines with J gene TRBJ2-2; TRBD2 matches at 7 bases. The CDR3 runs 14 residues. CDR1 WSHSY and CDR2 SAAADI come from the germline V gene. V was clipped by 9 bases and J by 1 base; unmatched bases: 5. The CDR3 DNA reads as TGCGCCAGTCGGTCTAGCGGGAACACCGGGGAGCTGTTTTTT. Amino acids: CASRSSGNTGELFF.

This clone was detected only once. CDR3 coding DNA: TGTGCCAGCAGCCGCGATCGGACAGGGGGGAGCAATCAGCCCCAGCATTTT. It encodes CASSRDRTGGSNQPQHF. The rearrangement links TRBV7-2 to TRBJ1-5, with 10 bases identical to TRBD1. The CDR3 is 17 residues long. V lost 5 bases and J lost 1; bases outside the gene matches: 8. Germline CDR1 is SGHTA and CDR2 is FQGNSA.

The V gene is TRBV4-2, the J gene TRBJ1-2; tentative D call: TRBD1 (6 bases). The CDR3 has 13 residues. Trimming took 5 bases from V and 2 from J, leaving 9 bases between them. Looked up from germline, CDR1 is LGHNA and CDR2 is YNFKEQ. CDR3 nucleotides: TGTGCCAGCAGCTCAGGGGCCAACTATGGCTACACCTTC. Encoded protein: CASSSGANYGYTF.

Only a few counts were recorded for this clone. The rearrangement joins TRBV28 to TRBJ2-1, with TRBD2 matching over 7 bases. CDR1 MDHEN and CDR2 SYDVKM come from the germline V gene. Trimming cost V 9 bases and J 0 bases; bases outside gene matches: 11. The CDR3 is made up of 16 amino acids. The chain's CDR3 is CASMLLAPSSYNEQFF. CDR3 nucleotide sequence: TGTGCCAGTATGCTACTAGCGCCGAGCTCCTACAATGAGCAGTTCTTC.

The rearrangement joins TRBV7-2 to TRBJ2-1; 11 nucleotides line up with TRBD2. The trim removed 5 bases at V and 6 bases at J, leaving 9 bases unmatched. Germline V lookup: CDR1 SGHTA, CDR2 FQGNSA. CDR3 size: 16 residues. CDR3 sequence: CASSPILAGGFNEQFF. CDR3 DNA sequence: TGTGCCAGCAGCCCGATTTTAGCGGGAGGGTTCAATGAGCAGTTCTTC.

Here the CDR3 reads CASTNRGGQGYTF. CDR3 nucleotides: TGTGCCAGCACTAACAGGGGGGGGCAGGGCTACACCTTC. This chain links TRBV6-5 with TRBJ1-2, with 8 bases lining up with TRBD1. The CDR3 has 13 residues. V shed 7 bases and J 8 bases; nucleotides not matched to a gene: 9. Germline lookup yields CDR1 MNHEY and CDR2 SVGAGI.

J is TRBJ1-1 and V is TRBV7-2; D unclear. CDR3 length: 15 residues. Trimming took 1 base from V and 0 from J, leaving 9 bases between them. CDR1 SGHTA and CDR2 FQGNSA come from the germline V gene. The CDR3 loop reads CASSLVASMNTEAFF. The CDR3 nucleotides read TGTGCCAGCAGCTTAGTAGCCAGCATGAACACTGAAGCTTTCTTT.

The rearrangement links TRBV18 to TRBJ2-5; no clear D gene. CDR3 length: 13 amino acids. Germline V gene lookup returns CDR1 KGHSH and CDR2 LQKENI. V lost 2 bases and J 5 bases, leaving 9 bases between the germline ends. For the CDR3, the DNA is TGTGCCAGCTCACCATTTACCGGGGAGACCCAGTACTTC. The encoded protein is CASSPFTGETQYF.

This chain joins TRBV6-4 and TRBJ1-4, with unresolved D. Trimming left V 0 bases short and J 5 bases short, with 7 bases between. The CDR3 covers 14 residues. Germline loops: CDR1 MRHNA, CDR2 SNTAGT. The CDR3 here is CASSDSQNNEKLFF. The DNA of the CDR3 is TGTGCCAGCAGTGACTCACAGAACAATGAAAAACTGTTTTTT.